The 10 T cell receptor beta chains below come from one sample, sequenced in a study of CD8 T cells in ankylosing spondylitis. TCRdb independently ran MiXCR on the 5' RACE reads; one entry per CDR3 protein. The data show about 320,000 distinct CDR3 sequences, 11% seen once. The sequenced sample was blood, either unsorted or a sorted T cell fraction (not recorded which). These receptors all stem from a female donor with ankylosing spondylitis or in good health (not recorded which).

This clonotype was seen repeatedly, ten times or more. CDR3 coding DNA: TGTGCCACCAGTGATTTAGGGACTAGCGGGAGCAATGAGCAGTTCTTC. This sequence encodes CATSDLGTSGSNEQFF. The chain couples TRBV24-1 to TRBJ2-1; 14 nucleotides align to TRBD2. Germline assignment: CDR1 KGHDR and CDR2 SFDVKD. V dropped 1 base and J dropped 6; count of bases not matched to a gene: 1. CDR3 length equals 16 residues.

In this sample, this clonotype turned up many times. This chain joins TRBV20-1 and TRBJ2-6; 8 nucleotides align to TRBD2. The V segment lost 6 bases and the J segment 1 base; nucleotides outside the gene matches: 8. The CDR3 is 16 residues long. Germline assignment: CDR1 DFQATT and CDR2 SNEGSKA (reference sequence). Written as DNA, the CDR3 is TGCAGTGCCCATCGGGGGGGCCCATCTGGGGCCAACGTCCTGACTTTC. Its translation is CSAHRGGPSGANVLTF.

This clonotype was detected many times. The V call is TRBV25-1, the J call TRBJ1-4, with D hard to call. This CDR3 is 12 amino acids long. Trimming cost V 4 bases and J 3 bases, with 3 bases left between them. CDR1 MGHDK and CDR2 SYGVNS come from the germline V gene. The CDR3 DNA is TGTGCCAGCAGTGGGTCTAATGAAAAACTGTTTTTT. Translated, it gives CASSGSNEKLFF.

About this clonotype: This may be a read error, as it is one base from a much larger clone. This sequence joins TRBV5-1 and TRBJ1-4, with TRBD1 as a possible D gene (6 bases). The CDR3 contains 15 residues. Germline V gives CDR1 SGHRS, CDR2 YFSETQ. The CDR3 nucleotides read TGCTCCAGCAGCTTGGAACGGCAGGGGCGGAAAAAACTGTTTTTT. It is translated as CSSSLERQGRKKLFF.

This clonotype has ten or more counts. The chain employs TRBV12-3 or TRBV12-4 and TRBJ2-7; D might be TRBD2 (5 bases). The CDR3 totals 13 residues. V lost 4 bases and J 2 bases, leaving 9 bases between the germline ends. CDR3 in amino acids: CASSWTGTYEQYF. The CDR3 DNA follows: TGTGCCAGCAGTTGGACTGGAACCTACGAGCAGTACTTC.

This clonotype showed up just a few times. The rearrangement joins TRBV6-2 or TRBV6-3 to TRBJ2-7; 13 bases fit TRBD2. Losses at the gene ends were 1 base for V and 2 bases for J; bases not matched to a gene: 2. Germline loops: CDR1 MNHEY, CDR2 SVGEGT. This CDR3 region has 16 residues. Here the CDR3 DNA reads TGTGCCAGCAGTTACTGGACTAGCGGGAGACCCTACGAGCAGTACTTC. Its protein is CASSYWTSGRPYEQYF.

The gene calls are TRBV12-3 or TRBV12-4 and TRBJ2-5, with 7 bases matching TRBD1. CDR3 length: 14 residues. V shed 6 bases, J shed 0 bases, and the junction held 4 bases outside the gene matches. The CDR3 sequence is CASSIGQDQETQYF. The CDR3 DNA reads TGTGCCAGCAGCATCGGACAGGACCAAGAGACCCAGTACTTC.

This clonotype turned up a few times. V usage is TRBV7-2 and J usage is TRBJ1-2; the D is unclear. The germline CDR1 and CDR2 sequences are SGHTA and FQGNSA. The V end lost 3 bases, the J end lost 3 bases, and 8 bases lay between the germline ends. CDR3 length equals 13 residues. The CDR3 bases are TGTGCCAGCAGCTTTGGGGTTGACTATGGCTACACCTTC. Encoded protein: CASSFGVDYGYTF.

This clonotype has more than one count but fewer than ten. The chain carries TRBV5-1 and TRBJ1-3; D is unresolved. This CDR3 contains 16 residues. V was trimmed by 3 bases and J by 2 bases, leaving 15 bases between them. The germline CDR1 and CDR2 sequences are SGHRS and YFSETQ. CDR3 DNA sequence: TGCGCCAGCAGCTCCACTTCACAGAGCACTGGAAACACCATATATTTT. Protein: CASSSTSQSTGNTIYF.

The chain carries TRBV18 and TRBJ2-5; 7 bases line up with TRBD1. Losses at the gene ends were 3 bases for V and 4 bases for J; bases not matched to a gene: 2. The germline CDR1 and CDR2 sequences are KGHSH and LQKENI. CDR3 size: 13 residues. This CDR3 is CASSPGTAETQYF. CDR3 coding DNA: TGTGCCAGCTCACCTGGGACAGCAGAGACCCAGTACTTC.